The 15 T cell receptor beta chains listed next were all sequenced from one sample in a study of T cells expressing NK-cell markers. Using the 5' RACE reads, TCRdb records one entry per CDR3 protein without DNA. Its table lists about 390,000 distinct CDR3 sequences. The sequenced sample was blood T cells: a sorted CD56 or NKG2C T cell subset, CD4+ or CD8+ T cells, or bulk PBMC T cells (not recorded which). These receptors were collected from a woman in her forties or fifties in good health.

The chain has TRBV14 and TRBJ2-5; with no DNA, the TCRdb D assignment of TRBD1 cannot be verified. This CDR3 is built from 14 residues. CDR1 is SGHDN, CDR2 FVKESK, per germline. This chain's CDR3 is CASRRHGQGETQYF.

The chain has TRBV12-3 or TRBV12-4 and TRBJ1-1. The CDR3 is 15 residues long. The chain's CDR3 is CASSLSGAGNTEAFF.

The rearrangement uses TRBV7-9 and TRBJ1-5; the TCRdb call, TRBD1, lacks DNA for checking. CDR1 is SEHNR, CDR2 FQNEAQ, per germline (reference sequence). CDR3 size: 12 residues. CDR3 sequence: CASSPPTEPQHF.

The V gene is TRBV30, the J gene TRBJ1-1. Germline lookup yields CDR1 GTSNPN and CDR2 SVGIG (reference sequence). The CDR3 totals 15 residues. The CDR3 protein is CAWSAQGARNTEAFF.

The chain recombines TRBV10-3 with TRBJ2-5; lacking DNA, the TRBD2 call made by TCRdb goes unchecked. The CDR3 has 13 amino acids. Germline CDR1 ENHRY, CDR2 SYGVKD. CDR3: CAISVLAVETQYF.

The rearrangement uses TRBV20-1 and TRBJ2-1; TCRdb selects TRBD2, and the lack of DNA leaves this call unchecked. The germline V gene encodes CDR1 DFQATT and CDR2 SNEGSKA (reference sequence). The CDR3 runs 13 residues. The CDR3 spells CSASPSGRPDEFF.

The rearrangement uses TRBV20-1 and TRBJ1-2. The CDR3 extends over 11 amino acids. Germline CDR1 and CDR2: DFQATT and SNEGSKA (reference sequence). This CDR3 reads CSASRTYGYTF.

This chain connects TRBV15 to TRBJ2-4; lacking DNA, the TRBD1 call made by TCRdb goes unchecked. Looked up from germline, CDR1 is LNHNV and CDR2 is YYDKDF (reference sequence). The CDR3 extends over 14 amino acids. The CDR3: CATEGVLAKNIQYF.

The J gene is TRBJ2-7, the V gene TRBV12-5; TCRdb's D call of TRBD2 is untestable without DNA. This CDR3 is built from 16 residues. Germline V gene lookup returns CDR1 LGHNT and CDR2 FRNRAP. The CDR3: CASGLVLGTSVNEQYF.

Here the CDR3 reads CATSGLALNEQFF. The chain is built from TRBV24-1 and TRBJ2-1; there is no DNA to check the TCRdb D call of TRBD2. CDR1 and CDR2 (germline): KGHDR, SFDVKD. This CDR3 is 13 amino acids long.

V usage is TRBV9 and J usage is TRBJ1-2. The germline V gene has CDR1 SGDLS and CDR2 YYNGEE. CDR3 length equals 19 residues. CDR3 protein: CASSVATTVEQPHFKGYTF.

V and J are TRBV3-1 and TRBJ2-3; TCRdb names TRBD2, which stays unverified in the absence of DNA. Looked up from germline, CDR1 is LGHDT and CDR2 is YNNKEL (reference sequence). The CDR3 contains 16 residues. CDR3 amino acids: CASSQSGSGGTDTQYF.

The chain uses TRBV7-9 and TRBJ2-5; TCRdb returns TRBD1, unconfirmable since there is no DNA. The CDR3 sequence is 13 residues long. Per germline, CDR1 SEHNR and CDR2 FQNEAQ (reference sequence). The CDR3 reads CASRDAFPGAQYF.

V and J are TRBV3-1 and TRBJ2-3. Germline CDR1 is LGHDT and CDR2 is YNNKEL (reference sequence). This CDR3 has 13 residues. The chain's CDR3 is CASSQVPSRTQYF.

This chain joins TRBV27 and TRBJ1-5; TCRdb designates TRBD1, a call that cannot be tested without DNA. The CDR3 is 15 amino acids. Germline V gene data show CDR1 as MNHEY and CDR2 as SMNVEV (reference sequence). CDR3: CASSLSGGRNQPQHF.